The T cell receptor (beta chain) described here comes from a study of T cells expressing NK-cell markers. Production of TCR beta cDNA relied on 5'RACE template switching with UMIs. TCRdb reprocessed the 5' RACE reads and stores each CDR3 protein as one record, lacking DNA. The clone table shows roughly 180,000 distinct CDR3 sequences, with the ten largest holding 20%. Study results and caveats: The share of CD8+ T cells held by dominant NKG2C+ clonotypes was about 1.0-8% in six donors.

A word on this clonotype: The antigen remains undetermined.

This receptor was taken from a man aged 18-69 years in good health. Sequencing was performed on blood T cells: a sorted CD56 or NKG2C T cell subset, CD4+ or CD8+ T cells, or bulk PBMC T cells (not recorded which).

The CDR3 loop is CASSEEEGAGNQPQHF. The genes are TRBV6-1 and TRBJ1-5; without DNA, the TCRdb call of TRBD1 cannot be checked. Germline CDR1 reads MNHNS; CDR2 reads SASEGT. The CDR3 contains 16 residues.